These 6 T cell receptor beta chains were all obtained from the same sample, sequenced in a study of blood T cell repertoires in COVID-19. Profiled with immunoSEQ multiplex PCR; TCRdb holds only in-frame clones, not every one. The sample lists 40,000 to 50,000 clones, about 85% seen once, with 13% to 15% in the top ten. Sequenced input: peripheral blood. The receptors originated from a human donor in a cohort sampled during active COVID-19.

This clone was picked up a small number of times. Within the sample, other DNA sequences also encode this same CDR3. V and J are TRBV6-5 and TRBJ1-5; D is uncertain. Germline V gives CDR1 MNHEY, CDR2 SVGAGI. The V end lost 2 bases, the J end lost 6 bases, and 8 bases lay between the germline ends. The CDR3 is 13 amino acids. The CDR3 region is CASSYREGQPQHF. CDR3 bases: TGTGCCAGCAGTTACAGGGAGGGTCAGCCCCAGCATTTT.

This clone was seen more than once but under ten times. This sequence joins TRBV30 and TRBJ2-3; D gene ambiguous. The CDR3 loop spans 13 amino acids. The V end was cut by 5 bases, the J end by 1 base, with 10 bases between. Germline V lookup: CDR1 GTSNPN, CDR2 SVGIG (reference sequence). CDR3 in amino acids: CAWRPIGTDTQYF. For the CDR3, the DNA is TGTGCCTGGCGCCCGATAGGCACAGATACGCAGTATTTT.

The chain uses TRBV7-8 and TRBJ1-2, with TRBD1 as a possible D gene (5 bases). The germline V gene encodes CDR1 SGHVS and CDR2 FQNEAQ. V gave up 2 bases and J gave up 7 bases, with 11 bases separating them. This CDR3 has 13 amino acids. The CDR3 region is CASSLQGSGGYTF. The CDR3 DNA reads TGTGCCAGCAGCTTACAGGGTTCCGGTGGCTACACCTTC.

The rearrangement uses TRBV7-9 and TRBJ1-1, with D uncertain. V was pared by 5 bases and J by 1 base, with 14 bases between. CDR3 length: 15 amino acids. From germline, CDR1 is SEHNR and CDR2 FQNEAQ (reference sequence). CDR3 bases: TGTGCCAGCAGCCCCGCGTTTTCTGGGAACACTGAAGCTTTCTTT. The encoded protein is CASSPAFSGNTEAFF.

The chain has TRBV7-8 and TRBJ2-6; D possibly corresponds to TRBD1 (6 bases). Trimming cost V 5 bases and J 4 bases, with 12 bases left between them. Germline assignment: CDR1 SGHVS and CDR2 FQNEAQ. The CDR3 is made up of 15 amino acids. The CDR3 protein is CASSVQGTGANVLTF. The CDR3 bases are TGTGCCAGCAGCGTACAGGGAACCGGGGCCAACGTCCTGACTTTC.

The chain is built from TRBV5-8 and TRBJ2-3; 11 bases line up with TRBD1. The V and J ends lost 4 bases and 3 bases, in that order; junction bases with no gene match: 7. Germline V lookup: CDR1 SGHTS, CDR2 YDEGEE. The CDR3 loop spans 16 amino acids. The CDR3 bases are TGTGCCAGCAGCGGAGGATGGGACAGGGGGACAGATACGCAGTATTTT. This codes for CASSGGWDRGTDTQYF.